The present T cell receptor beta chain was sequenced within a study of T cells in Graves' hyperthyroidism and ophthalmopathy. This clonotype was observed many times. TCR beta CDR3 sequences were amplified from RNA transcripts. Initially, a first-round RT-PCR of the TCR CDR3 employed the HTBI primer set. TCRdb independently ran MiXCR on the multiplex PCR reads; one entry per CDR3 protein. Of fewer than 900,000 distinct CDR3 sequences detected, about 17% appear once; the ten largest clones hold approximately 8.4%. Germline CDR1 reads MNHEY; CDR2 reads SVGEGT. The CDR3 totals 14 residues. Trimming took off 0 bases at V and 8 bases at J, with 11 bases between the two ends. The study defined stable Graves' hyperthyroidism as no ophthalmopathy progression within 18 months. The authors obtained PBMCs from roughly 9.7 ml of fresh peripheral blood.

The rearrangement uses TRBV6-2 or TRBV6-3 and TRBJ2-1; the D gene is possibly TRBD2 (6 bases). The TCR was taken from a man aged 18 to 29 with Graves' hyperthyroidism. Sequencing input: blood. CDR3 loop: CASSYSTRIDEQFF. CDR3 sequence (DNA): TGTGCCAGCAGTTACTCGACTAGGATCGATGAGCAGTTCTTC.